The 24 T cell receptor beta chains below were found in one sample sequenced in a study of OX40 agonist ivuxolimab in advanced cancers. Some clones are missing from TCRdb's copy, which holds only in-frame ones; the method was immunoSEQ multiplex PCR. This sample has 60,000 to 75,000 clones; 80% to 90% occur once, and the top ten carry 1.1%. Sequencing was performed on CD4+ or CD8+ T cells sorted from blood, taken in a trial of the OX40 agonist ivuxolimab. The receptors were gathered from an adult with an advanced solid tumor such as melanoma, head and neck, liver or kidney cancer.

The V gene is TRBV25-1, the J gene TRBJ1-4; 9 positions match TRBD1. Germline lookup yields CDR1 MGHDK and CDR2 SYGVNS. CDR3 length equals 14 residues. J lost 5 bases, V lost 7 bases, and 5 bases had no gene match. The CDR3 sequence is CASTTTGGNEKLFF. In nucleotides, the CDR3 is TGTGCCAGCACCACGACAGGGGGGAATGAAAAACTGTTTTTT.

V usage is TRBV18 and J usage is TRBJ1-4; D gene unclear. V dropped 2 bases and J dropped 1 base, with 8 bases sitting between them. Germline CDR1 and CDR2: KGHSH and LQKENI. This CDR3 region has 15 residues. The DNA of the CDR3 is TGTGCCAGCTCACCAAAAAAGGGAACTAATGAAAAACTGTTTTTT. It translates to CASSPKKGTNEKLFF.

This clone has at least ten counts. The chain uses TRBV10-1 and TRBJ1-6; 9 positions agree with TRBD1. J lost 7 bases, V lost 7 bases, and 5 bases had no gene match. The length of the CDR3 is 14 residues. In germline, CDR1 is WNHNN, CDR2 SYGVQD (reference sequence). This chain's CDR3 is CASKLQGANSPLHF. The CDR3 nucleotides are TGCGCCAGCAAGTTACAGGGGGCAAATTCACCCCTCCACTTT.

The CDR3 protein is CASSLGFRTEAFF. The CDR3, as DNA: TGTGCCAGCAGCCTAGGGTTTCGGACTGAAGCTTTCTTT. The chain uses TRBV14 and TRBJ1-1, with D hard to call. Germline V gene lookup returns CDR1 SGHDN and CDR2 FVKESK. The CDR3 covers 13 residues. The V gene lost 4 bases and the J gene lost 5 bases, with 11 bases spanning the gap. The complete variable domain, with remaining parts taken from reference TRBV14 and TRBJ1-1, reads EAGVTQFPSHSVIEKGQTVTLRCDPISGHDNLYWYRRVMGKEIKFLLHFVKESKQDESGMPNNRFLAERTGGTYSTLKVQPAELEDSGVYFCASSLGFRTEAFFGQGTRLTVV.

The CDR3 loop is CATSLTDTQYF. The CDR3 region has the DNA TGTGCCACCTCCCTCACAGATACGCAGTATTTT. The chain links TRBV5-4 to TRBJ2-3, with D uncertain. V lost 9 bases to trimming and J lost 2 bases, with 7 bases between them. Germline V CDR1 and CDR2: SGHNT, YYREEE (reference sequence). The CDR3 is 11 residues long.

This rearrangement joins TRBV9 to TRBJ2-7, with D possibly being TRBD1 or TRBD2 (5 bases each). The germline gives CDR1 SGDLS, CDR2 YYNGEE. V dropped 4 bases and J dropped 1 base, with 15 bases sitting between them. This CDR3 has 15 amino acids. The CDR3 DNA follows: TGTGCCAGCAGCCTGATCCCGGGGCGATCCTACGAGCAGTACTTC. Its protein is CASSLIPGRSYEQYF.

The rearrangement uses TRBV7-9 and TRBJ1-1; tentative D call: TRBD1 (5 bases). This CDR3 comprises 13 residues. CDR1 and CDR2 from the germline V gene are SEHNR and FQNEAQ (reference sequence). Trimming took off 5 bases at V and 0 bases at J, with 7 bases between the two ends. The CDR3 DNA reads TGTGCCAGCAGCCCCAGGGTGAACACTGAAGCTTTCTTT. Encoded protein: CASSPRVNTEAFF.

This chain uses TRBV7-2 with TRBJ1-3; D remains ambiguous. Germline V gene data show CDR1 as SGHTA and CDR2 as FQGNSA. Trimming shortened V by 5 bases and J by 0 bases, and 8 bases separated the two germline ends. This CDR3 contains 14 residues. This chain's CDR3 is CASSRESSGNTIYF. The CDR3 bases are TGTGCCAGCAGCAGAGAGAGCTCTGGAAACACCATATATTTT.

The genes are TRBV28 and TRBJ1-6, with D hard to call. Germline CDR1 is MDHEN and CDR2 is SYDVKM. This CDR3 comprises 12 residues. Trimming took off 2 bases at V and 13 bases at J, with 9 bases between the two ends. The CDR3 nucleotides are TGTGCCAGCAGTTTACCCACCTCCCCCCTCCACTTT. Protein: CASSLPTSPLHF.

V and J are TRBV14 and TRBJ1-3, with TRBD1 matching 8 bases. Germline loops: CDR1 SGHDN, CDR2 FVKESK. V shed 3 bases and J 0 bases; nucleotides not matched to a gene: 7. CDR3 length equals 17 residues. The CDR3 DNA reads as TGTGCCAGCAGCCACAGACAGGGGCCCCCCTCTGGAAACACCATATATTTT. This gives the protein CASSHRQGPPSGNTIYF.

The V and J genes are TRBV9 and TRBJ2-7; TRBD2 matches at 14 bases. The germline CDR1 and CDR2 sequences are SGDLS and YYNGEE. J was trimmed by 5 bases and V by 2 bases; bases with no gene match: 6. The CDR3 contains 16 residues. CDR3 residues: CASSVGWGLAGDEQYF. CDR3 coding DNA: TGTGCCAGCAGCGTTGGGTGGGGACTAGCGGGGGACGAGCAGTACTTC. Supplemented by reference TRBV9 and TRBJ2-7, the full variable domain reads DSGVTQTPKHLITATGQRVTLRCSPRSGDLSVYWYQQSLDQGLQFLIQYYNGEERAKGNILERFSAQQFPDLHSELNLSSLELGDSALYFCASSVGWGLAGDEQYFGPGTRLTVT.

This chain uses TRBV5-1 with TRBJ1-5; D perhaps matches TRBD1 (5 bases). Germline CDR1 and CDR2: SGHRS and YFSETQ. The CDR3 has 15 amino acids. Trimming shortened V by 4 bases and J by 3 bases, and 14 bases separated the two germline ends. CDR3 sequence: CASSGTVCPNQPQHF. CDR3 coding DNA: TGCGCCAGCAGCGGGACCGTGTGCCCCAATCAGCCCCAGCATTTT.

The rearrangement uses TRBV5-4 and TRBJ2-5, with D unresolved. The CDR3 spans 12 residues. V lost 4 bases and J 0 bases, leaving 4 bases between the germline ends. Germline values: CDR1 SGHNT, CDR2 YYREEE (reference sequence). CDR3: CASSRYQETQYF. The DNA for the CDR3 is TGTGCCAGCAGCCGGTACCAAGAGACCCAGTACTTC.

This clone has more than one count but fewer than ten. The chain employs TRBV7-6 and TRBJ2-5; the D gene is possibly TRBD1 (5 bases). The CDR3 totals 13 residues. The V end was cut by 5 bases, the J end by 2 bases, with 9 bases between. The germline V gene has CDR1 SGHVS and CDR2 FNYEAQ. The CDR3 DNA follows: TGTGCCAGCAGCAAGGGGCGGCAAGAGACCCAGTACTTC. Protein product: CASSKGRQETQYF.

V usage is TRBV19 and J usage is TRBJ2-3; TRBD1 matches at 8 bases. V was clipped by 6 bases and J by 2 bases; unmatched bases: 13. Germline V lookup: CDR1 LNHDA, CDR2 SQIVND (reference sequence). This CDR3 region has 17 residues. The CDR3 here is CASRGGQDPSFTDTQYF. The CDR3 region has the DNA TGTGCCAGTAGGGGGGGACAGGATCCCTCTTTCACAGATACGCAGTATTTT.

V and J are TRBV19 and TRBJ2-1; D possibly corresponds to TRBD1 (6 bases). Looked up from germline, CDR1 is LNHDA and CDR2 is SQIVND (reference sequence). V gave up 5 bases and J gave up 7 bases, with 15 bases separating them. This CDR3 comprises 14 residues. CDR3 in amino acids: CASSFRGRFNEQFF. The CDR3 DNA sequence: TGTGCCAGTAGTTTCAGGGGCCGATTTAATGAGCAGTTCTTC.

The CDR3 DNA is TGTGCCAGCAGCTCAGCGGGGAGCACTGAAGCTTTCTTT. It specifies CASSSAGSTEAFF. The rearrangement uses TRBV5-4 and TRBJ1-1; D remains ambiguous. With 3 bases removed from V and 4 bases from J, the gap between germline ends came to 10 bases. Germline V gene sequence: CDR1 SGHNT, CDR2 YYREEE (reference sequence). This CDR3 region has 13 residues.

The rearrangement joins TRBV11-2 to TRBJ2-3, with 10 bases lining up with TRBD1. Germline values: CDR1 SGHAT, CDR2 FQNNGV. Unmatched junction bases numbered 7, after V lost 5 bases and J lost 5 bases. CDR3 length: 15 amino acids. The CDR3 spells CASSLGDRGLDTQYF. As DNA, the CDR3 is TGTGCCAGCAGCCTGGGGGACAGGGGCTTAGATACGCAGTATTTT.

The V gene is TRBV29-1, the J gene TRBJ2-1; 14 nucleotides line up with TRBD2. J was trimmed by 2 bases and V by 3 bases; bases with no gene match: 6. The CDR3 runs to 17 residues. Germline loops: CDR1 SQVTM, CDR2 ANQGSEA. CDR3 loop: CSVEGTSGGRTYNEQFF. The CDR3 DNA reads as TGCAGCGTTGAGGGGACTAGCGGGGGCCGGACCTACAATGAGCAGTTCTTC.

This chain joins TRBV19 and TRBJ1-5; D may be TRBD1 (5 bases). The CDR3 consists of 17 residues. V was cut by 7 bases and J by 1 base, with 20 bases left in between. CDR1 is LNHDA, CDR2 SQIVND, per germline (reference sequence). The CDR3 DNA reads as TGTGCCAGTAAGGTCGACTCTGTTCAGGGAAGCAATCAGCCCCAGCATTTT. This codes for CASKVDSVQGSNQPQHF.

The chain recombines TRBV19 with TRBJ1-2, with 7 bases identical to TRBD1. Germline-derived CDR1 and CDR2 are LNHDA and SQIVND (reference sequence). CDR3 length equals 13 residues. V was clipped by 5 bases and J by 6 bases; unmatched bases: 6. CDR3 in DNA: TGTGCCAGTAGTGATCGACAGGGCAATGGCTACACCTTC. It translates to CASSDRQGNGYTF.

The chain joins TRBV6-1 to TRBJ1-1; D remains ambiguous. V was clipped by 4 bases and J by 3 bases, with 9 bases between them. The germline gives CDR1 MNHNS, CDR2 SASEGT. This CDR3 has 13 residues. The CDR3 is CASSVGGYTEAFF. The CDR3 nucleotides are TGTGCCAGCAGTGTAGGAGGCTACACTGAAGCTTTCTTT.

J is TRBJ1-5 and V is TRBV5-8; 7 bases are a match to TRBD1. Germline V CDR1 and CDR2: SGHTS, YDEGEE. The CDR3 is 14 amino acids. The V and J ends lost 7 bases and 6 bases, in that order; junction bases with no gene match: 10. The CDR3 loop is CASFPARGFQPQHF. In DNA, the CDR3 is TGTGCCAGCTTCCCCGCCAGGGGGTTTCAGCCCCAGCATTTT.

V and J are TRBV7-8 and TRBJ1-2; no clear D. CDR1 SGHVS and CDR2 FQNEAQ come from the germline V gene. The germline V and J ends were trimmed by 2 bases and 2 bases, with 6 bases remaining between them. This CDR3 is 13 amino acids long. In DNA form, the CDR3 reads TGTGCCAGCAGCTTACTGGGGAACTATGGCTACACCTTC. This codes for CASSLLGNYGYTF. The complete variable domain, with remaining parts taken from reference TRBV7-8 and TRBJ1-2, reads GAGVSQSPRYKVAKRGQDVALRCDPISGHVSLFWYQQALGQGPEFLTYFQNEAQLDKSGLPSDRFFAERPEGSVSTLKIQRTQQEDSAVYLCASSLLGNYGYTFGSGTRLTVV.